This is a list of T cell receptor beta chains from one sample in a study of cytomegalovirus exposure and HLA in healthy donors. Some clones are missing from TCRdb's copy, which holds only in-frame ones; the method was immunoSEQ multiplex PCR. The data show more than 85,000 clones, around 84% seen once. Sequencing was carried out using PBMCs. The source of these receptors is a woman between 18 and 29 years old in good health and CMV-seronegative. The CDR3 runs from the conserved cysteine through the conserved F or W.

v_call cdr3_aa
TRBV7-6 CASSLDPVTYEQYF
TRBV18 CASSSYQETQYF
TRBV11-2 CASSLSRPNTGELFF
TRBV15 CATSREGLAIDTQYF
TRBV7-6 CASSTRTSGGTDTQYF
TRBV9 CASSKDSGFRPQHF
TRBV5-4 CASSLPNRGGASYEQYF
TRBV9 CASSEGDGSQYF
TRBV28 CASSSGQFNEKLFF
TRBV7-9 CASRRTSGALTYEQYF